In its sample, the clone carrying this T cell receptor beta chain was seen many times. Its antigen is not identified. This CDR3 region has 14 residues. Trimming pared 2 bases from V and 2 bases from J, leaving 8 bases between. Looked up from germline, CDR1 is SNHLY and CDR2 is FYNNEI. The data belong to a study of CD8 T cells in ankylosing spondylitis. Study-level findings and limits: The study looked at matched synovial fluid samples from ankylosing spondylitis patients. Disease-linked clones were reported to be significantly enriched there. Made up of 7 to 9 highly homologous variants, a TCR beta motif appeared characteristic of ankylosing spondylitis blood. In reactive arthritis synovial fluid and blood, some motif variants had been reported before.

One entry per CDR3 protein results from TCRdb running MiXCR on the 5' RACE reads. The sample lists 250,000 to 400,000 distinct CDR3 sequences, roughly 10% occurring once. The chain has TRBV2 and TRBJ2-3; a possible D gene is TRBD2 (6 bases). This clonotype was obtained from a female donor with ankylosing spondylitis or in good health (not recorded which). The sequenced material came from blood, either unsorted or a sorted T cell fraction (not recorded which). This CDR3 is CASSESGVTDTQYF. In nucleotides, the CDR3 is TGTGCCAGCAGTGAATCGGGGGTCACAGATACGCAGTATTTT.